The sample holds one count of the clone carrying this TCR beta chain. Trimming removed 7 bases at V and 0 bases at J, with 13 bases between. Germline V gene data show CDR1 as SQVTM and CDR2 as ANQGSEA. CDR3 length: 13 amino acids. In the original workflow: How many nucleated cells were present was estimated from reference gene primer amplification. Sequencing used immunoSEQ multiplex PCR; TCRdb keeps in-frame clones, though not all of them. Clonal size and the V and J genes are those of that table, whereas D and trimming came from the DNA. The sample has about 80,000 clones, approximately 88% seen once. This entry comes from a study of blood T cell repertoires in COVID-19. Study at large: Researchers got acute and convalescent COVID-19 samples from the United States, Italy and Spain. Sources were T cells, B-cell-depleted T cells, or PBMCs; the material itself was cDNA or gDNA.

Material for sequencing was peripheral blood. The chain carries TRBV29-1 and TRBJ2-7; D is possibly TRBD1 (5 bases). The sequence came from a woman aged 80 or older with acute or convalescent COVID-19. The CDR3 is CSARQSRSYEQYF. The CDR3 coding sequence is TGCAGCGCCAGACAGAGCCGCTCCTACGAGCAGTACTTC.